The 25 T cell receptor beta chains in this list originate from one sample, sequenced in a study of T cells after posttransplantation cyclophosphamide. A marrow graft followed busulfan-fludarabine conditioning, with cyclophosphamide on days +3 and +4. Sequenced by immunoSEQ multiplex PCR; TCRdb stores in-frame clones only, minus some. This set yields some 18,000 clones and no singletons; the top ten hold about 0.54%. The source material was PBMCs, sampled after allogeneic stem cell transplant with posttransplant cyclophosphamide. The receptors were sampled from a female patient between 30 and 39 years old who received an allogeneic stem cell transplant from a related donor, was CMV-positive, and had no GVHD. Some T cells could come from the graft donor.

The sample holds many counts of this clone. The gene calls are TRBV19 and TRBJ2-6; D gene uncertain. Germline V gene data show CDR1 as LNHDA and CDR2 as SQIVND (reference sequence). Trimming took off 3 bases at V and 0 bases at J, with 6 bases between the two ends. The CDR3 is 15 amino acids. DNA of the CDR3: TGTGCCAGTAGTATTGAGTTCTCTGGGGCCAACGTCCTGACTTTC. It encodes CASSIEFSGANVLTF.

This clone was picked up many times. The chain is built from TRBV5-5 and TRBJ1-1, with D tentatively TRBD1 (5 bases). Trimming stripped 0 bases from V and 2 bases from J, with 14 bases between. Germline CDR1 is SGHKS and CDR2 is YYEKEE (reference sequence). This CDR3 comprises 16 residues. CDR3 sequence (DNA): TGTGCCAGCAGCTTGGGGATGCTAGGACATAACACTGAAGCTTTCTTT. Encoded protein: CASSLGMLGHNTEAFF.

This clone was seen many times. This chain connects TRBV7-9 to TRBJ2-7; tentative D call: TRBD1 (5 bases). Per the germline V gene, CDR1 is SEHNR and CDR2 is FQNEAQ (reference sequence). The CDR3 extends over 15 amino acids. V lost 2 bases and J lost 4, with 15 bases in between. The CDR3 DNA follows: TGTGCCAGCAGCTTATTAGGGGAAGCAAGGTACGAGCAGTACTTC. Encoded protein: CASSLLGEARYEQYF.

This clone was counted many times. The chain is built from TRBV4-1 and TRBJ2-7, with TRBD2 matching over 8 bases. The CDR3 is 17 residues long. J was trimmed by 3 bases and V by 0 bases; bases with no gene match: 10. Germline lookup yields CDR1 MGHRA and CDR2 YSYEKL. In nucleotides, the CDR3 is TGCGCCAGCAGCCAAGATGCACTAGCGGCCGAGGGCTACGAGCAGTACTTC. Translating it yields CASSQDALAAEGYEQYF.

There are many counts of this clone. For the CDR3, the DNA is TGTGCCAGCAGCCCTGGGACAATAGACGAGCAGTACTTC. Encoded protein: CASSPGTIDEQYF. This rearrangement joins TRBV28 to TRBJ2-7; D is possibly TRBD1 (6 bases). Germline V gives CDR1 MDHEN, CDR2 SYDVKM. Trimming pared 6 bases from V and 5 bases from J, leaving 14 bases between. The CDR3 loop spans 13 amino acids.

This clone was seen repeatedly, ten times or more. This chain joins TRBV4-1 and TRBJ1-5; TRBD1 might be the D (6 bases). The CDR3 extends over 17 amino acids. The V end lost 3 bases, the J end lost 3 bases, and 18 bases lay between the germline ends. Germline V gives CDR1 MGHRA, CDR2 YSYEKL. CDR3 amino acids: CASSHEGGAGNNQPQHF. CDR3 sequence (DNA): TGCGCCAGCAGCCATGAGGGGGGGGCGGGGAACAATCAGCCCCAGCATTTT.

The sample holds many counts of this clone. This sequence joins TRBV13 and TRBJ1-3; D perhaps matches TRBD1 (5 bases). The V gene lost 5 bases and the J gene lost 4 bases, with 24 bases spanning the gap. Looked up from germline, CDR1 is PRHDT and CDR2 is FYEKMQ (reference sequence). The CDR3 is made up of 18 amino acids. This CDR3 reads CASSDTGFLGRGGNTIYF. The CDR3 DNA sequence: TGTGCCAGCAGCGATACCGGGTTCCTGGGGCGAGGCGGAAACACCATATATTTT.

This clone was counted at least ten times. The V gene is TRBV7-8, the J gene TRBJ2-1; D remains ambiguous. Per germline, CDR1 SGHVS and CDR2 FQNEAQ. CDR3 size: 14 residues. The V gene lost 1 base and the J gene lost 9 bases, with 13 bases spanning the gap. CDR3 nucleotide sequence: TGTGCCAGCAGCTTAGGGGCACCCATAACTGAGCAGTTCTTC. Protein product: CASSLGAPITEQFF.

This clone was detected many times. This chain uses TRBV6-5 with TRBJ2-2, with unresolved D. Trimming took off 2 bases at V and 5 bases at J, with 6 bases between the two ends. Germline V lookup: CDR1 MNHEY, CDR2 SVGAGI. This CDR3 spans 13 amino acids. The CDR3 DNA sequence: TGTGCCAGCAGTTACGGAGAGACCGGGGAGCTGTTTTTT. Its translation: CASSYGETGELFF.

This clone was counted at least ten times. The V call is TRBV6-5, the J call TRBJ2-7, with 8 positions matching TRBD1. The CDR3 has 14 amino acids. V shed 6 bases, J shed 2 bases, and the junction held 6 bases outside the gene matches. Germline CDR1 and CDR2: MNHEY and SVGAGI. CDR3 DNA sequence: TGTGCCAGCAGCTGGGGGACAGGCCCCTACGAGCAGTACTTC. The encoded protein is CASSWGTGPYEQYF.

This clone has at least ten counts. J is TRBJ2-7 and V is TRBV28; 13 bases fit TRBD2. CDR3 length: 17 amino acids. The trim removed 5 bases at V and 1 base at J, leaving 8 bases unmatched. CDR1 is MDHEN and CDR2 is SYDVKM in the germline V gene. The CDR3 reads CASSPGLAGLISYEQYF. In nucleotides, the CDR3 is TGTGCCAGCAGTCCGGGACTAGCGGGACTTATTTCCTACGAGCAGTACTTC. Looking up the rest from reference TRBV28 and TRBJ2-7 gives the full variable domain: DVKVTQSSRYLVKRTGEKVFLECVQDMDHENMFWYRQDPGLGLRLIYFSYDVKMKEKGDIPEGYSVSREKKERFSLILESASTNQTSMYLCASSPGLAGLISYEQYFGPGTRLTVT.

This clone was seen repeatedly, ten times or more. The chain is built from TRBV5-5 and TRBJ2-5; a possible D gene is TRBD2 (5 bases). V was trimmed by 4 bases and J by 0 bases, leaving 7 bases between them. CDR1 is SGHKS and CDR2 is YYEKEE in the germline V gene (reference sequence). CDR3 length: 13 residues. CDR3 nucleotides: TGTGCCAGCAGCCGGGAACACCAAGAGACCCAGTACTTC. Its translation: CASSREHQETQYF.

This clone was seen at least ten times. The chain joins TRBV28 to TRBJ2-2; D might be TRBD2 (6 bases). The V gene lost 1 base and the J gene lost 7 bases, with 7 bases spanning the gap. The CDR3 covers 13 residues. Germline values: CDR1 MDHEN, CDR2 SYDVKM. CDR3 protein: CASSLSGVGELFF. In nucleotides, the CDR3 is TGTGCCAGCAGTTTATCGGGGGTCGGGGAGCTGTTTTTT.

This clone was counted ten times or more. This chain connects TRBV27 to TRBJ2-1, with D possibly TRBD2 on 6 matching bases. Germline CDR1 reads MNHEY; CDR2 reads SMNVEV (reference sequence). This CDR3 spans 12 amino acids. V was cut by 5 bases and J by 9 bases, with 11 bases left in between. DNA of the CDR3: TGTGCCAGCAGTCCCTCGGGGGTTGAGCAGTTCTTC. Translation gives CASSPSGVEQFF.

Many counts were recorded for this clone. The chain employs TRBV13 and TRBJ2-7; 13 bases match TRBD2. The germline V gene has CDR1 PRHDT and CDR2 FYEKMQ (reference sequence). The CDR3 loop spans 15 amino acids. With V trimmed by 6 bases and J by 1 base, 3 bases remained unmatched. In DNA form, the CDR3 reads TGTGCCAGCAGTCTACTAGCGGGAGGGTCCTACGAGCAGTACTTC. The encoded protein is CASSLLAGGSYEQYF.

This clone was seen at least ten times. J is TRBJ1-2 and V is TRBV30; 8 bases match TRBD1. This CDR3 is built from 13 residues. V dropped 4 bases and J dropped 8; count of bases not matched to a gene: 9. CDR1 and CDR2 (germline): GTSNPN, SVGIG (reference sequence). The CDR3 DNA reads as TGTGCCTGGATTCCAGGGGGCGCGGGGGGCTACACCTTC. Translation gives CAWIPGGAGGYTF.

This clone was counted ten times or more. The chain links TRBV6-1 to TRBJ1-3; D gene ambiguous. CDR3 length: 12 amino acids. Between the trimmed V and J ends, which lost 7 bases and 0 bases, there was a span of 4 bases. The V gene's germline CDR1 is MNHNS and CDR2 SASEGT. CDR3 region: CASTGSGNTIYF. The CDR3 bases are TGTGCCAGCACAGGCTCTGGAAACACCATATATTTT.

This clone was counted at least ten times. The gene calls are TRBV7-9 and TRBJ1-4; D may be TRBD1 (5 bases). CDR1 is SEHNR and CDR2 is FQNEAQ in the germline V gene (reference sequence). Trimming cost V 2 bases and J 6 bases, with 13 bases left between them. This CDR3 comprises 15 residues. In nucleotides, the CDR3 is TGTGCCAGCAGCTTATTGGGCAAAGGGGATGAAAAACTGTTTTTT. Translated, it gives CASSLLGKGDEKLFF. Full variable domain (outside the CDR3, taken from reference TRBV7-9 and TRBJ1-4): DTGVSQNPRHKITKRGQNVTFRCDPISEHNRLYWYRQTLGQGPEFLTYFQNEAQLEKSRLLSDRFSAERPKGSFSTLEIQRTEQGDSAMYLCASSLLGKGDEKLFFGSGTQLSVL.

This clone showed up many times. The chain is built from TRBV27 and TRBJ2-5, with a weak D call TRBD1 (5 bases). CDR1 and CDR2 from the germline V gene are MNHEY and SMNVEV (reference sequence). This CDR3 comprises 13 residues. Trimming pared 8 bases from V and 0 bases from J, leaving 10 bases between. The CDR3 DNA sequence: TGTGCCAGCTCGGCAGGGTACCAAGAGACCCAGTACTTC. Residues: CASSAGYQETQYF.

This clone appeared many times. The rearrangement uses TRBV6-5 and TRBJ2-7, with D perhaps TRBD1 (6 bases). This CDR3 contains 15 residues. Trimming stripped 6 bases from V and 0 bases from J, with 15 bases between. Germline V lookup: CDR1 MNHEY, CDR2 SVGAGI. This CDR3 reads CASSITGTPSYEQYF. In DNA form, the CDR3 reads TGTGCCAGCAGCATAACCGGGACACCCTCCTACGAGCAGTACTTC.

This clone was counted ten times or more. The rearrangement uses TRBV7-2 and TRBJ2-1, with D hard to call. Germline-derived CDR1 and CDR2 are SGHTA and FQGNSA. With 1 base removed from V and 4 bases from J, the gap between germline ends came to 5 bases. There are 13 residues in the CDR3. CDR3 protein: CASSLGIYNEQFF. The DNA of the CDR3 is TGTGCCAGCAGCTTAGGTATTTACAATGAGCAGTTCTTC.

The table lists this clone with many counts. The chain carries TRBV5-6 and TRBJ2-1, with 7 bases identical to TRBD1. CDR1 SGHDT and CDR2 YYEEEE come from the germline V gene. The CDR3 has 14 amino acids. Losses at the gene ends were 4 bases for V and 3 bases for J; bases not matched to a gene: 4. CDR3 in amino acids: CASSRQGFYNEQFF. Written as DNA, the CDR3 is TGTGCCAGCAGCCGACAGGGATTCTACAATGAGCAGTTCTTC.

This clone was counted many times. Other DNA sequences of this sample code for an identical CDR3. The chain recombines TRBV9 with TRBJ2-1; 7 bases map to TRBD2. The length of the CDR3 is 13 residues. J lost 9 bases, V lost 0 bases, and 3 bases had no gene match. The germline CDR1 and CDR2 sequences are SGDLS and YYNGEE. In DNA form, the CDR3 reads TGTGCCAGCAGCGTAGCCGGCGGGGGTGAGCAGTTCTTC. This encodes CASSVAGGGEQFF.

This clone was seen repeatedly, ten times or more. The rearrangement joins TRBV15 to TRBJ2-7; 7 bases fit TRBD1. Germline V gene data show CDR1 as LNHNV and CDR2 as YYDKDF (reference sequence). V was clipped by 1 base and J by 2 bases; unmatched bases: 2. The CDR3 is 14 residues long. The CDR3 DNA is TGTGCCACCAGCAGAGTTACAGGGGCCTACGAGCAGTACTTC. Translating it yields CATSRVTGAYEQYF. The whole variable domain, remainder taken from reference TRBV15 and TRBJ2-7, is DAMVIQNPRYQVTQFGKPVTLSCSQTLNHNVMYWYQQKSSQAPKLLFHYYDKDFNNEADTPDNFQSRRPNTSFCFLDIRSPGLGDTAMYLCATSRVTGAYEQYFGPGTRLTVT.

The sample holds many counts of this clone. The chain joins TRBV7-2 to TRBJ1-4; D is perhaps TRBD1 (6 bases). The length of the CDR3 is 15 residues. Germline assignment: CDR1 SGHTA and CDR2 FQGNSA. Deletions cut 5 bases from V and 6 bases from J, with 16 bases between. The CDR3, as DNA: TGTGCCAGCAGCCCCGATTCGGGGGGCTATGAAAAACTGTTTTTT. Amino acids: CASSPDSGGYEKLFF.